This T cell receptor beta chain originates from a study of blood T cell repertoires in COVID-19 (dated by TCRdb to the early 2020s). Some background on the complete study: The collaborator samples originated in the United States, Italy and Spain and spanned the acute and convalescent phases of COVID-19. Subjects who had been exposed to COVID-19, were actively infected with it, or had recovered from it provided the deeply sampled blood TCRbeta repertoires that made up the dataset. Where available, HLA class I and class II types were obtained from metadata supplied by the sample provider rather than from assay-based typing. Samples came from the ongoing ImmuneRACE study (first 160 participants) plus 1,254 subjects from 6 global collaborators. The material from the prospective study consisted of cDNA or gDNA derived from T cells, B-cell-depleted T cells, or PBMCs. The repertoires were made available in a free public database intended to serve as a resource for research on the immune response to SARS-CoV-2. Nearly every sample came with metadata listing a de-identified subject ID, COVID-19 status, age in years and sex.

The immunoSEQ Assay, a bias-controlled multiplex PCR, was used to amplify TCRbeta CDR3 regions from genomic DNA. The paper's processing steps were these. The number of nucleated cells in each sample was estimated by amplification of reference gene primers within the assay. To quantify the absolute abundance of each unique TCRbeta CDR3 rearrangement, sequence reads were collapsed and filtered. For each sample, productive Simpson clonality was calculated as the square root of Simpson's diversity index across productive rearrangements. TCRdb provides this immuneACCESS table in a form limited to in-frame rearrangements. Some clones are lacking; in checked studies, under half of them reflect an unresolved V gene, and why the rest are absent is not known. The V and J calls and clone size were taken over from that table, and D and trimming were inferred from the DNA. This sample holds about 69,000 clones; about four fifths were observed only once. The top ten clones comprise 45% to 60% of the sample.

General conclusions and limits of the study: Clinical and demographic metadata were provided uncurated, with the amount varying by source and participant.

The table lists this clone with a few counts. This clone's antigen is unknown. Per-nucleotide qualities are absent, and no much larger clonotype sits a single base away. Each collaborating institution followed its own protocols to collect whole blood in K2EDTA tubes. For TCRbeta analysis, collaborators shipped samples in one of three forms: frozen whole blood, isolated PBMCs, or DNA extracted from either of those sample types. The germline V gene (reference sequence) yields MNHEY for CDR1 and SMNVEV for CDR2. V and J are truncated by 4 bases and 4 bases respectively, leaving an intervening sequence of 10 bases. Counted from cysteine to phenylalanine, this CDR3 has 13 amino acids. Only the CDR3 DNA is retained, 39 bases long and in frame from the first base.

The chain employs TRBV27 and TRBJ2-5; possibly the D gene is TRBD1, per 5 matching bases. The TCR originated in a human donor in a cohort sampled during active COVID-19. The sample consisted of peripheral blood. The DNA sequence is TGTGCCAGCAGTTGGGCTAGGGGAGAGACCCAGTACTTC. Its product reads: CASSWARGETQYF.